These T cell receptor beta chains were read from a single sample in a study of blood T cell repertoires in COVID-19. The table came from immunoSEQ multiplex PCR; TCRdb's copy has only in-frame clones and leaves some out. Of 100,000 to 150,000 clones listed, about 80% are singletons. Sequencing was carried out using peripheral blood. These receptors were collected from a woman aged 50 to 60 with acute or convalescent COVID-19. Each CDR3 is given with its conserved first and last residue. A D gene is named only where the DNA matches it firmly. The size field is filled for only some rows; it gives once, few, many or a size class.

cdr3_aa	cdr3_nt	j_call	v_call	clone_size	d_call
CASSYGGGVSYEQYF	TGTGCCAGCAGTTACGGCGGGGGGGTCTCCTACGAGCAGTACTTC	TRBJ2-7	TRBV6-5	-	TRBD2
CASSRTGANQPQHF	TGTGCCAGCAGTAGGACAGGGGCCAATCAGCCCCAGCATTTT	TRBJ1-5	TRBV6-5	once	TRBD1
CASSLVRGTEAFF	TGTGCCAGCAGCTTAGTTCGGGGCACTGAAGCTTTCTTT	TRBJ1-1	TRBV11-2	-	-
CASSPLQTGGMNTEAFF	TGTGCCAGCTCACCACTTCAGACAGGGGGGATGAACACTGAAGCTTTCTTT	TRBJ1-1	TRBV18	-	TRBD1
CASSQSIQGRLRQPQHF	TGCGCCAGCAGTCAATCTATACAGGGACGGTTACGGCAGCCCCAGCATTTT	TRBJ1-5	TRBV23-1	-	-
CASSKGWGQRNQPQHF	TGTGCCAGTAGTAAGGGGTGGGGACAGAGGAACCAGCCCCAGCATTTT	TRBJ1-5	TRBV19	-	TRBD1
CASRETGNSPLHF	TGTGCCAGCAGAGAGACAGGGAATTCACCCCTCCACTTT	TRBJ1-6	TRBV6-5	-	TRBD1
CASSQTGTSYEQYF	TGTGCCAGTAGTCAGACTGGGACTTCCTACGAGCAGTACTTC	TRBJ2-7	TRBV19	-	-
CASSQTGTGVSPLHF	TGTGCCAGTAGTCAAACCGGGACAGGGGTTTCACCCCTCCACTTT	TRBJ1-6	TRBV19	-	TRBD1
CASSGRQGKGEKLFF	TGTGCCAGCAGCGGCAGACAGGGGAAGGGTGAAAAACTGTTTTTT	TRBJ1-4	TRBV9	-	TRBD1
CASSIGLGGANEQFF	TGTGCCAGTAGTATTGGACTCGGAGGGGCCAATGAGCAGTTCTTC	TRBJ2-1	TRBV19	-	-
CAISEGSGGRGAFF	TGTGCCATCAGTGAGGGTAGTGGAGGGAGGGGAGCTTTCTTT	TRBJ1-1	TRBV10-3	-	-
CASSRPTVMNTEAFF	TGTGCCAGCAGCCGCCCGACAGTGATGAACACTGAAGCTTTCTTT	TRBJ1-1	TRBV25-1	-	-
CASSLTGPRGVTADTQYF	TGTGCCAGCAGCTTGACCGGCCCTCGGGGGGTTACCGCAGATACGCAGTATTTT	TRBJ2-3	TRBV7-3	-	TRBD2
CAWSVSSEQFF	TGTGCCTGGAGTGTGAGTTCTGAGCAGTTCTTC	TRBJ2-1	TRBV30	-	-
CASSKGQGSWSPLHF	TGTGCCAGCAGCAAGGGACAGGGAAGCTGGTCACCCCTCCACTTT	TRBJ1-6	TRBV21-1	-	-
CASSHRGKGTEAFF	TGTGCCAGCAGCCACAGGGGTAAGGGCACTGAAGCTTTCTTT	TRBJ1-1	TRBV5-4	-	TRBD1
CASRQGWTEAFF	TGTGCCAGCAGACAGGGTTGGACTGAAGCTTTCTTT	TRBJ1-1	TRBV12-3/TRBV12-4	-	-
CASSYSKRGSEGYTF	TGTGCCAGCAGTTACAGCAAAAGGGGATCTGAAGGCTACACCTTC	TRBJ1-2	TRBV2	few	-
CASSNPGGRMVYEQYF	TGTGCCAGCAGCAATCCAGGGGGCAGGATGGTCTACGAGCAGTACTTC	TRBJ2-7	TRBV9	few	TRBD1
CASSVQGNNEQFF	TGTGCCAGCAGCGTACAGGGGAACAATGAGCAGTTCTTC	TRBJ2-1	TRBV5-6	-	TRBD1
CASSLAGGNNEQFF	TGTGCCAGCTCACTAGCAGGGGGTAACAATGAGCAGTTCTTC	TRBJ2-1	TRBV18	-	TRBD1
CAWSVRTTGRDSPLHF	TGTGCCTGGAGTGTCCGAACGACAGGCCGGGATTCACCCCTCCACTTT	TRBJ1-6	TRBV30	-	-
CASSQSDSYTSGYTF	TGTGCCAGCAGCCAGTCGGACAGTTATACTAGTGGCTACACCTTC	TRBJ1-2	TRBV11-2	-	-
CASSLGQGDHGYTF	TGCGCCAGCAGCTTGGGACAGGGGGATCATGGCTACACCTTC	TRBJ1-2	TRBV5-1	-	TRBD1
CASRIDRGPLYGYTF	TGTGCCAGCAGAATCGACAGGGGGCCCCTCTATGGCTACACCTTC	TRBJ1-2	TRBV5-5	-	TRBD1
CASSPRDRVTYNEQFF	TGTGCCAGCTCACCCCGGGACAGGGTAACGTACAATGAGCAGTTCTTC	TRBJ2-1	TRBV18	-	TRBD1
CAFGRDSSGNTIYF	TGTGCCTTCGGCCGGGACAGCTCTGGAAACACCATATATTTT	TRBJ1-3	TRBV30	-	TRBD1
CASNLGRDTEAFF	TGCGCCAGCAATCTGGGGAGGGACACTGAAGCTTTCTTT	TRBJ1-1	TRBV10-2	-	-
CASSQRDGNQPQHF	TGTGCCAGCAGCCAGCGGGACGGCAATCAGCCCCAGCATTTT	TRBJ1-5	TRBV7-9	-	-
CASRDTGSSYNSPLHF	TGTGCCAGTAGGGATACAGGAAGCTCCTATAATTCACCCCTCCACTTT	TRBJ1-6	TRBV19	-	-
CASSVDGNQPQHF	TGTGCCAGCAGTGTCGACGGGAATCAGCCCCAGCATTTT	TRBJ1-5	TRBV2	many	-
CATSDPGETGGSDTQYF	TGTGCCACCAGTGACCCCGGGGAAACGGGGGGCAGCGATACGCAGTATTTT	TRBJ2-3	TRBV24-1	-	-
CAWSGQASIGGTIYF	TGTGCCTGGAGTGGGCAGGCATCGATTGGTGGCACCATATATTTT	TRBJ1-3	TRBV30	-	-
CASSPRQQGGGGYTF	TGTGCCAGCTCACCACGGCAACAGGGTGGTGGCGGCTACACCTTC	TRBJ1-2	TRBV18	-	-
CASSHIQVINSPLHF	TGTGCCAGCAGCCATATCCAGGTTATCAATTCACCCCTCCACTTT	TRBJ1-6	TRBV3-1/TRBV3-2	-	-
CASSPKTSGGANTQYF	TGTGCCAGCAGCCCGAAGACTAGCGGGGGGGCAAATACGCAGTATTTT	TRBJ2-3	TRBV9	-	TRBD2
CASSTRGGVQPQHF	TGTGCCAGCAGCACCCGGGGGGGAGTACAGCCCCAGCATTTT	TRBJ1-5	TRBV7-2	-	-
CASSDSKGQQHF	TGTGCCAGCAGTGATTCGAAAGGACAACAGCATTTT	TRBJ1-5	TRBV2	-	-
CASSQVGTHEQYF	TGTGCCAGCAGCCAAGTCGGGACACACGAGCAGTACTTC	TRBJ2-7	TRBV4-2	-	-
CASSEQQGAFDTQYF	TGTGCCAGCAGTGAACAACAGGGAGCTTTCGATACGCAGTATTTT	TRBJ2-3	TRBV6-1	-	-
CASSQYAGGHTEAFF	TGTGCCAGCAGCCAATATGCAGGGGGCCACACTGAAGCTTTCTTT	TRBJ1-1	TRBV3-1/TRBV3-2	-	TRBD1
CASSQKVTGSTIYF	TGTGCCAGCAGCCAAAAAGTCACGGGAAGCACCATATATTTT	TRBJ1-3	TRBV6-6	-	-
CASSPGLAGELFF	TGCGCCAGCAGCCCTGGTCTAGCCGGGGAGCTGTTTTTT	TRBJ2-2	TRBV5-1	-	-
CASSLPRLDSNYGYTF	TGCGCCAGCAGCTTGCCCCGTCTGGACAGTAACTATGGCTACACCTTC	TRBJ1-2	TRBV5-1	-	-
CASRIAGASTDTQYF	TGTGCCAGCAGGATAGCGGGGGCCAGCACAGATACGCAGTATTTT	TRBJ2-3	TRBV3-1/TRBV3-2	-	TRBD2
CAWSAGQGGLLGYTF	TGTGCCTGGAGTGCGGGACAGGGAGGCCTACTTGGCTACACCTTC	TRBJ1-2	TRBV30	-	TRBD1
CASSLAGQGAIRTGELFF	TGTGCCAGCAGCTTAGCGGGACAGGGGGCGATTCGGACCGGGGAGCTGTTTTTT	TRBJ2-2	TRBV13	-	TRBD1
CASSVDYGNTIYF	TGTGCCAGCAGCGTAGATTATGGAAACACCATATATTTT	TRBJ1-3	TRBV9	-	-
CAISAGIDQPQHF	TGTGCCATCAGTGCAGGGATCGATCAGCCCCAGCATTTT	TRBJ1-5	TRBV10-3	-	-
CASSTGRALTDTQYF	TGTGCCAGCTCAACTGGGCGAGCTCTCACAGATACGCAGTATTTT	TRBJ2-3	TRBV18	few	-
CASGLVLGRGPGNTEAFF	TGTGCTAGTGGTTTGGTACTAGGCAGGGGGCCGGGGAACACTGAAGCTTTCTTT	TRBJ1-1	TRBV12-5	few	TRBD1
CSVSSGVNYNEQFF	TGCAGCGTCAGCTCAGGGGTAAATTACAATGAGCAGTTCTTC	TRBJ2-1	TRBV29-1	-	-